This T cell receptor (beta chain) was documented in a study of beta chain features in type 1 diabetes (dated by TCRdb to the late 2010s). For context, the study as a whole: Mean age, gender distribution, total cell number and subset yield did not differ between patients and healthy donors. A total of over 90,000,000 sorted cells were examined across all samples, and a strong correlation was observed between cell number per subset and RNA yield. In the study, TCRB repertoires of sorted circulating CD4+ T cell subsets from recently diagnosed type 1 diabetes patients were compared with those of matched healthy donors. Regulatory and stem cell-like memory subsets were obtained from only 8 patients and roughly eight healthy donors, while naive and central memory subsets were obtained from all 30 or so donors.

From each donor, a single peripheral blood sample of about 100 mL on average was drawn into heparinised tubes. Naive, central memory, regulatory and stem cell-like memory CD4+ T cells were sorted on a BD FACSAria II using a panel including CD45RO, CCR7, CD25, CD127, CD95 and CD27. A purity above 98% was achieved for all sorted populations. PBMCs were isolated right away by Lymphoprep density gradient centrifugation and were stained directly, without culture. So that batch effects would be minimized, each experiment stained and sorted samples in pairs, pairing one healthy donor with one patient. General study outcomes and caveats: Because the HLA sub-analyses included only small numbers of individuals, any influence of HLA type on TCRB rearrangement was left unresolved. Naive, central memory and regulatory TCRB repertoires appeared to be more alike among patients than among healthy donors. At VDJ recombination sites, type 1 diabetes patients had fewer insertions and more deleted nucleotides, which implies abnormalities in thymic rearrangement. In all four CD4+ subsets, TCRB CDR3 length was moderately but significantly shorter in type 1 diabetes patients. Sequencing cDNA rather than genomic DNA could over-represent highly expressing activated cells, although activation and CD3 levels did not differ between groups. PCR might favor shorter templates, but patient and control samples were amplified and corrected together, so any skew would affect both groups equally.

Unmatched junction bases come to 13, with V trimmed by 3 bases and J by 9 bases. CDR1 and CDR2, looked up from the germline V gene (reference sequence), are GTSNPN and SVGIG. Including the terminal cysteine and phenylalanine, the CDR3 comprises 16 residues. Of all the DNA, just the CDR3 is kept, 48 bases in frame from base 1. All of the isolated RNA was reverse transcribed with the High Capacity cDNA Reverse Transcription Kit, so expressed TCRB transcripts were sequenced. Deep immunoSEQ sequencing was performed on naive, central memory and regulatory T cell samples, with an average of roughly 4 million total reads per sample. Sorted cells were lysed in RLT buffer and RNA was extracted with DNase-treated RNeasy Micro or Mini kits, depending on cell number. Each cell subset was processed on its own to prevent cross-contamination, while patient and healthy donor samples were processed together. The immunoSEQ multiplex PCR was used to amplify TCRB sequences from cDNA, generating 87-bp fragments that spanned the CDR3 region. Sequencing of the amplicons was performed on the Illumina HiSeq platform. The authors' analysis ran thus. Synthetic template baselines were used to correct PCR bias computationally, reads within Hamming distance 2 were collapsed together, and singletons that could not be merged were discarded. Reads were aligned against IMGT to assign V, D and J genes, CDR3 length and insertions or deletions at six rearrangement sites. Within each subset, clonotype counts were normalized to the number of sorted cells before true diversity and Gini coefficients were calculated with the tcR R package. The overlap coefficient, calculated on TCRB nucleotide sequences, was used to measure repertoire sharing. Out-of-frame TCRB sequences from naive cells were analyzed to stand in for the pre-selection repertoire. This immuneACCESS table, as held by TCRdb, lists in-frame sequences with V and J called but not all clones. Of the missing ones, under half trace to an unresolved V gene in checked studies; the others have no known cause. That table supplies the V and J calls and clone size; D and trimming were determined from the DNA. The sample contains some 660,000 clones, about an eighth of them found a single time. The top ten constitute 0.03% to 0.04% of the sample.

Points on this clone: Its specific antigen is unknown. The input lacks base qualities; no much larger clone sits a single base away.

The receptor's source is a man aged 18 to 29 with type 1 diabetes. The V gene is TRBV30 and the J gene is TRBJ2-1; 11 of the junction bases match TRBD2. The sequenced sample consisted of naive CD4+ T cells from blood. Interpreted using the paper, the cell subset or site label stands for: true naive CD4+ T cells. The CDR3 reads as follows: CAWRARLAGKGAEQFF. The DNA is TGTGCCTGGAGGGCGCGACTAGCGGGAAAAGGGGCTGAGCAGTTCTTC.